This T cell receptor (beta chain) was obtained from a study of blood T cells in healthy people across ages. Whole-study findings and limits: Observed TCR beta diversity showed a strong correlation with the percentage of naive T cells as measured by flow cytometry.

For the second PCR, which ran for roughly 7 to 11 cycles, a sample-barcoded 5' primer and a J-beta primer mix were used. TCRdb independently ran MiXCR on the 5' RACE reads; one entry per CDR3 protein. This sample has roughly 700,000 distinct CDR3 sequences, with roughly 25% found just once. A minimum of 7 million PBMCs was isolated per sample. This clonotype was picked up a small number of times. What it binds is not known. The same data also contributed to another study, on T cells of mothers and their children. That study adds: No T cell clones of persistent microchimeric origin were detected.

The sample consisted of blood. This clonotype was obtained from a boy aged 5 to 17 in good health.

The CDR3 reads CASSASGTTDEKLFF. The CDR3, as DNA: TGTGCCAGCAGCGCATCCGGGACTACGGATGAAAAACTGTTTTTT. The chain combines TRBV11-2 with TRBJ1-4, with a weak D call TRBD1 (5 bases). The CDR3 runs to 15 residues. The germline V and J ends were trimmed by 5 bases and 6 bases, with 16 bases remaining between them. CDR1 is SGHAT and CDR2 is FQNNGV in the germline V gene.